These 26 T cell receptor beta chains share one sample of origin, sequenced in a study of blood T cell repertoires in COVID-19. The method was immunoSEQ multiplex PCR; TCRdb's version includes in-frame clones alone and lacks a portion of them. Here the sample spans approximately 220,000 clones, around nine tenths being singletons. Sequenced input: PBMCs or T cells enriched from blood (not recorded which). The receptors here all came from a woman in her twenties or thirties who had been exposed to COVID-19.

The genes are TRBV10-3 and TRBJ1-1, with a possible D match to TRBD1 (6 bases). Trimming pared 3 bases from V and 9 bases from J, leaving 14 bases between. Per germline, CDR1 ENHRY and CDR2 SYGVKD. This CDR3 contains 13 residues. The CDR3 loop is CAISDLGAEQAFF. As DNA, the CDR3 is TGTGCCATCAGTGATTTGGGGGCCGAACAAGCTTTCTTT.

This clone was seen a handful of times. The chain is built from TRBV9 and TRBJ2-2; D is uncertain. This CDR3 is built from 12 residues. Germline assignment: CDR1 SGDLS and CDR2 YYNGEE. Trimming removed 0 bases at V and 7 bases at J, with 4 bases between. The CDR3 coding sequence is TGTGCCAGCAGCGTAGACGGCGGGGAGCTGTTTTTT. It codes for CASSVDGGELFF.

The rearrangement joins TRBV19 to TRBJ1-5, with D possibly being TRBD1 (5 bases). V lost 5 bases and J lost 2, with 10 bases in between. There are 14 residues in the CDR3. Germline V gene data show CDR1 as LNHDA and CDR2 as SQIVND (reference sequence). This CDR3 is CASSVRGGNQPQHF. The CDR3 DNA reads TGTGCCAGTAGTGTTAGGGGTGGCAATCAGCCCCAGCATTTT.

This rearrangement joins TRBV19 to TRBJ2-7; 8 nucleotides align to TRBD1. The germline gives CDR1 LNHDA, CDR2 SQIVND (reference sequence). The CDR3 is made up of 15 amino acids. The J segment lost 4 bases and the V segment lost 3 bases, leaving 8 bases of the junction unmatched. CDR3 DNA: TGTGCCAGTAGTATGGGTCAGGGGGCAAGGTACGAGCAGTACTTC. Encoded protein: CASSMGQGARYEQYF.

This chain connects TRBV13 to TRBJ1-2; the match to TRBD1 covers 7 bases. CDR1 is PRHDT, CDR2 FYEKMQ, per germline (reference sequence). Trimming took 5 bases from V and 2 from J; bases not matched to a gene: 20. This CDR3 region has 19 residues. This CDR3 reads CASSQNRDRFFNQNYGYTF. The CDR3 nucleotides read TGTGCCAGCAGCCAAAACCGGGACAGATTTTTTAACCAGAACTATGGCTACACCTTC.

The V call is TRBV7-3, the J call TRBJ1-5; D is uncertain. With 2 bases removed from V and 4 bases from J, the gap between germline ends came to 6 bases. CDR1 SGHTA and CDR2 FQGTGA come from the germline V gene. This CDR3 is 13 amino acids long. The CDR3: CASSLQANQPQHF. In nucleotides, the CDR3 is TGTGCCAGCAGCTTACAGGCAAATCAGCCCCAGCATTTT. The variable domain in full, with the rest retrieved from reference TRBV7-3 and TRBJ1-5, is GAGVSQTPSNKVTEKGKYVELRCDPISGHTALYWYRQSLGQGPEFLIYFQGTGAADDSGLPNDRFFAVRPEGSVSTLKIQRTERGDSAVYLCASSLQANQPQHFGDGTRLSIL.

V usage is TRBV2 and J usage is TRBJ1-2, with 8 bases aligning to TRBD1. Losses at the gene ends were 2 bases for V and 8 bases for J; bases not matched to a gene: 13. The CDR3 sequence is 16 residues long. Germline CDR1 is SNHLY and CDR2 is FYNNEI. The CDR3 bases are TGTGCCAGCAGTGAAAGAGGCAGGGGGCGATTGGGAGGCTACACCTTC. Encoded protein: CASSERGRGRLGGYTF.

V and J are TRBV27 and TRBJ1-5, with D tentatively TRBD1 (5 bases). The length of the CDR3 is 23 residues. Germline V gene data show CDR1 as MNHEY and CDR2 as SMNVEV (reference sequence). V lost 0 bases, J lost 0 bases, and 30 bases lay in between. The CDR3 DNA follows: TGTGCCAGCAGTTTATCGGGGCCAGGGATAGCCCGCGGTATGGTGGGTAGCAATCAGCCCCAGCATTTT. This encodes CASSLSGPGIARGMVGSNQPQHF.

The chain is built from TRBV2 and TRBJ1-1, with D uncertain. Trimming shortened V by 2 bases and J by 4 bases, and 23 bases separated the two germline ends. CDR1 is SNHLY, CDR2 FYNNEI, per germline. The CDR3 length is 18 residues. CDR3 in amino acids: CASSEPLNRNRHVTEAFF. In DNA, the CDR3 is TGTGCCAGCAGTGAACCGCTGAATAGAAACCGCCATGTCACTGAAGCTTTCTTT.

The V gene is TRBV5-1, the J gene TRBJ1-3; D might be TRBD1 (5 bases). This CDR3 is 15 amino acids long. CDR1 SGHRS and CDR2 YFSETQ come from the germline V gene. V was pared by 4 bases and J by 0 bases, with 11 bases between. This CDR3 reads CASSTQGNSGNTIYF. Here the CDR3 DNA reads TGCGCCAGCAGCACTCAGGGTAACTCTGGAAACACCATATATTTT.

This clone was detected only once. The genes are TRBV30 and TRBJ2-5; a weak D match, TRBD2 (6 bases). Germline V gene data show CDR1 as GTSNPN and CDR2 as SVGIG (reference sequence). This CDR3 contains 14 residues. Trimming shortened V by 1 base and J by 9 bases, and 18 bases separated the two germline ends. As DNA, the CDR3 is TGTGCCTGGAGTGGTGGGGGGACCCTCGAGGCCCAGTACTTC. Its translation: CAWSGGGTLEAQYF.

The rearrangement joins TRBV7-9 to TRBJ2-4, with D tentatively TRBD1 (5 bases). There are 14 residues in the CDR3. The V gene lost 2 bases and the J gene lost 6 bases, with 11 bases spanning the gap. Germline CDR1 is SEHNR and CDR2 is FQNEAQ (reference sequence). The chain's CDR3 is CASSLIGVGNIQYF. For the CDR3, the DNA is TGTGCCAGCAGCTTAATAGGGGTGGGAAACATTCAGTACTTC.

The chain links TRBV14 to TRBJ2-3, with 8 bases aligning to TRBD2. The V and J ends lost 6 bases and 3 bases, in that order; junction bases with no gene match: 5. Per the germline V gene, CDR1 is SGHDN and CDR2 is FVKESK. CDR3 length: 14 amino acids. The CDR3, as DNA: TGTGCCAGCAGAACGGGGGGGCGAACAGATACGCAGTATTTT. Amino acid sequence: CASRTGGRTDTQYF.

This rearrangement joins TRBV24-1 to TRBJ2-1; 11 bases fit TRBD1. J gave up 0 bases and V 4 bases, and 7 bases lay outside the gene matches. The germline gives CDR1 KGHDR, CDR2 SFDVKD. The CDR3 length is 18 residues. The CDR3 here is CATSDRGTGGGSYNEQFF. The CDR3 nucleotides are TGTGCCACCAGTGACCGCGGGACAGGGGGAGGCTCCTACAATGAGCAGTTCTTC.

This chain joins TRBV23-1 and TRBJ1-2; D might be TRBD1 (6 bases). TRBV23-1 belongs to the ORF category, with a function that is uncertain. The CDR3 has 13 residues. V was shortened by 6 bases and J by 7 bases, with 15 bases between the two germline ends. The CDR3 region is CASSHHRDCGYTF. The CDR3 DNA is TGCGCCAGCAGCCACCACAGGGATTGTGGCTACACCTTC.

This chain uses TRBV3-1 (or the pseudogene TRBV3-2) with TRBJ1-6; 7 bases agree with TRBD1. Trimming took 6 bases from V and 5 from J; bases not matched to a gene: 7. This CDR3 has 15 amino acids. Germline CDR1 and CDR2: LGHDT and YNNKEL (reference sequence). CDR3 sequence (DNA): TGTGCCAGCAGGACAGGGATTTTAGATAATTCACCCCTCCACTTT. This encodes CASRTGILDNSPLHF.

The chain combines TRBV28 with TRBJ1-1, with D maybe TRBD1 (6 bases). V lost 1 base and J lost 4, with 10 bases in between. The CDR3 runs 14 residues. Germline CDR1 and CDR2: MDHEN and SYDVKM. This chain's CDR3 is CASSLYRELTEAFF. The DNA of the CDR3 is TGTGCCAGCAGTTTATACAGGGAACTCACTGAAGCTTTCTTT. Filled out from reference TRBV28 and TRBJ1-1, the complete variable domain reads DVKVTQSSRYLVKRTGEKVFLECVQDMDHENMFWYRQDPGLGLRLIYFSYDVKMKEKGDIPEGYSVSREKKERFSLILESASTNQTSMYLCASSLYRELTEAFFGQGTRLTVV.

This chain connects TRBV9 to TRBJ1-5; D is uncertain. This CDR3 spans 13 amino acids. Germline loops: CDR1 SGDLS, CDR2 YYNGEE. V lost 0 bases and J 7 bases, leaving 8 bases between the germline ends. CDR3 loop: CASSVEPGQPQHF. CDR3 bases: TGTGCCAGCAGCGTAGAGCCAGGCCAGCCCCAGCATTTT.

V usage is TRBV5-1 and J usage is TRBJ2-2, with 7 bases lining up with TRBD1. Germline lookup yields CDR1 SGHRS and CDR2 YFSETQ. The CDR3 has 16 amino acids. Trimming cost V 4 bases and J 5 bases; bases outside gene matches: 11. The CDR3: CASSIDRAGGTGELFF. CDR3 DNA: TGCGCCAGCAGCATCGACCGGGCAGGGGGAACCGGGGAGCTGTTTTTT.

Comments on this clone: The same CDR3 also results from other DNA sequences found in this sample. The chain uses TRBV30 and TRBJ1-4, with a possible D match to TRBD1 (6 bases). The CDR3 is 13 residues long. Trimming removed 3 bases at V and 8 bases at J, with 13 bases between. Germline V gene data show CDR1 as GTSNPN and CDR2 as SVGIG (reference sequence). This CDR3 reads CAWSGGHYEKLFF. DNA of the CDR3: TGTGCCTGGAGCGGGGGGCATTACGAAAAACTGTTTTTT. Full variable domain (missing parts from reference TRBV30 and TRBJ1-4): SQTIHQWPATLVQPVGSPLSLECTVEGTSNPNLYWYRQAAGRGLQLLFYSVGIGQISSEVPQNLSASRPQDRQFILSSKKLLLSDSGFYLCAWSGGHYEKLFFGSGTQLSVL.

The rearrangement joins TRBV6-6 to TRBJ2-1; D may be TRBD1 (8 bases). CDR3 length: 13 residues. Germline-derived CDR1 and CDR2 are MNHNY and SVGAGI (reference sequence). Deletions cut 5 bases from V and 6 bases from J, with 11 bases between. The CDR3 region has the DNA TGTGCCAGCAGTAACAGGGGGGGCAATGAGCAGTTCTTC. Its protein is CASSNRGGNEQFF.

This chain joins TRBV9 and TRBJ1-2; 8 nucleotides align to TRBD1. CDR1 is SGDLS and CDR2 is YYNGEE in the germline V gene. Trimming removed 4 bases from V and 7 bases from J; junction bases left unmatched: 12. The CDR3 has 15 amino acids. In DNA, the CDR3 is TGTGCCAGCAGCCTACAGGGGGGGGCTGCGGGTGGCTACACCTTC. This translates into CASSLQGGAAGGYTF. Using reference TRBV9 and TRBJ1-2 for the parts outside the CDR3, the full variable domain is DSGVTQTPKHLITATGQRVTLRCSPRSGDLSVYWYQQSLDQGLQFLIQYYNGEERAKGNILERFSAQQFPDLHSELNLSSLELGDSALYFCASSLQGGAAGGYTFGSGTRLTVV.

The chain joins TRBV20-1 to TRBJ1-5, with unresolved D. The CDR3 contains 14 residues. Germline lookup yields CDR1 DFQATT and CDR2 SNEGSKA (reference sequence). Trimming removed 3 bases from V and 1 base from J, with 10 bases in between. The CDR3 nucleotides read TGCAGTGCTAGTAGGCAGGTCAGCAATCAGCCCCAGCATTTT. This translates into CSASRQVSNQPQHF.

This clone was seen a few times. The chain carries TRBV13 and TRBJ1-4; 7 positions match TRBD1. This CDR3 is 14 amino acids long. Germline lookup yields CDR1 PRHDT and CDR2 FYEKMQ (reference sequence). The trim removed 5 bases at V and 7 bases at J, leaving 7 bases unmatched. CDR3 region: CASSRQGTFEKLFF. The CDR3, as DNA: TGTGCCAGCAGCAGACAGGGAACTTTTGAAAAACTGTTTTTT.

The rearrangement links TRBV6-5 to TRBJ2-5; D perhaps matches TRBD2 (5 bases). Germline V gene sequence: CDR1 MNHEY, CDR2 SVGAGI. V lost 6 bases, J lost 5 bases, and 13 bases lay in between. The CDR3 runs to 13 residues. CDR3 nucleotides: TGTGCCAGCAGCCAGTGGTGGAGGGAGACCCAGTACTTC. Its translation: CASSQWWRETQYF.

The J gene is TRBJ1-5, the V gene TRBV6-5; possible D gene TRBD1, 6 bases. The CDR3 loop spans 15 amino acids. Germline V gene data show CDR1 as MNHEY and CDR2 as SVGAGI. The V end was cut by 6 bases, the J end by 2 bases, with 14 bases between. In nucleotides, the CDR3 is TGTGCCAGCAGCCCCCTGGACAGAGGCAATCAGCCCCAGCATTTT. Translated: CASSPLDRGNQPQHF.